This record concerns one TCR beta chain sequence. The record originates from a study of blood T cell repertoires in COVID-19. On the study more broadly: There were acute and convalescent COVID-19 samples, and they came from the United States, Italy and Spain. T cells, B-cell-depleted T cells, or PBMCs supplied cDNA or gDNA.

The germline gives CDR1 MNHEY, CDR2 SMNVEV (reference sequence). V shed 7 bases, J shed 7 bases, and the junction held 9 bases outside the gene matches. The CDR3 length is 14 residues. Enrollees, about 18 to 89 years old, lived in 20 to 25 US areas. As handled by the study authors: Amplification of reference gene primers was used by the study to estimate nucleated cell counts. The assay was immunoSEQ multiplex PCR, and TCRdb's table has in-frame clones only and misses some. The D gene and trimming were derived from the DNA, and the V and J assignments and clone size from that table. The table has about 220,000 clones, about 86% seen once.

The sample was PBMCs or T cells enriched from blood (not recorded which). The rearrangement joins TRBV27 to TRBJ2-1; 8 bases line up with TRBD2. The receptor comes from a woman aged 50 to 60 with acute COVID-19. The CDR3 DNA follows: TGTGCCAGCACTTTTATCGGGGGGGAGAATGAGCAGTTCTTC. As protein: CASTFIGGENEQFF.